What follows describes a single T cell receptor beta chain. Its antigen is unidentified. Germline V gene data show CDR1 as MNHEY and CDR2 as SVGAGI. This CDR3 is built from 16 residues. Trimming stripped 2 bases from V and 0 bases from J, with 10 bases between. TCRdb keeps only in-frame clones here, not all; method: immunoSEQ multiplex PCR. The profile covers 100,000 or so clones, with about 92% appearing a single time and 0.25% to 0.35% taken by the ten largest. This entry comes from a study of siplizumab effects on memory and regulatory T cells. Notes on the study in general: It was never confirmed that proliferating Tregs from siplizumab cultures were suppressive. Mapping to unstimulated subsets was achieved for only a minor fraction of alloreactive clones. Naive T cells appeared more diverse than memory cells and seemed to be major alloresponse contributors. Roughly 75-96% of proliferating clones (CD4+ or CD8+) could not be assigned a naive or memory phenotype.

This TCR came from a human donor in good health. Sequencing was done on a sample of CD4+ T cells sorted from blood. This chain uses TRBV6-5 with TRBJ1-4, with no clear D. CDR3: CASSYRTGATNEKLFF. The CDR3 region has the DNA TGTGCCAGCAGTTACCGGACCGGAGCAACTAATGAAAAACTGTTTTTT.